Listed here are 7 T cell receptor beta chains from one sample, sequenced in a study of cytomegalovirus exposure and HLA in healthy donors (dated by TCRdb to the late 2010s). Library preparation used the immunoSEQ multiplex PCR assay. A mixture of 60 forward primers for TCR Vbeta segments and 13 reverse primers for TCR Jbeta segments was used in the multiplex PCR. Sourced from immuneACCESS, this table was stored by TCRdb with only in-frame sequences that have V and J called. A share of the clones is absent; for the studies checked, an unresolved V gene accounts for under half, and the remainder has no known explanation. In all, the sample holds around 160,000 clones, and roughly four fifths of those were seen once. The ten largest clonotypes hold around 4.1% of the sample. Material: PBMCs. The receptors were sampled from a man aged 50-60 years in good health and CMV-seropositive.

This clone is a singleton in its sample. This chain joins TRBV7-9 and TRBJ2-5; 12 nucleotides match TRBD2. The CDR3 consists of 16 residues. Trimming removed 2 bases from V and 11 bases from J; junction bases left unmatched: 12. CDR1 is SEHNR, CDR2 FQNEAQ, per germline (reference sequence). CDR3: CASSLSLAGGRREQYF. CDR3 sequence (DNA): TGTGCCAGCAGCTTATCACTAGCGGGAGGAAGAAGGGAGCAGTACTTC.

This chain links TRBV7-9 with TRBJ2-7, with D possibly being TRBD2 (5 bases). CDR1 and CDR2 (germline): SEHNR, FQNEAQ (reference sequence). Trimming stripped 4 bases from V and 9 bases from J, with 19 bases between. The CDR3 loop spans 14 amino acids. The CDR3 nucleotides read TGTGCCAGCAGCTACTACGGACCAACCGAGGGGCAGTACTTC. Its translation is CASSYYGPTEGQYF. The full variable domain, in which reference TRBV7-9 and TRBJ2-7 provide the parts outside the CDR3, is DTGVSQNPRHKITKRGQNVTFRCDPISEHNRLYWYRQTLGQGPEFLTYFQNEAQLEKSRLLSDRFSAERPKGSFSTLEIQRTEQGDSAMYLCASSYYGPTEGQYFGPGTRLTVT.

The chain uses TRBV19 and TRBJ2-7, with D possibly being TRBD2 (6 bases). The length of the CDR3 is 13 residues. CDR1 and CDR2 (germline): LNHDA, SQIVND (reference sequence). Trimming took 6 bases from V and 0 from J, leaving 9 bases between them. CDR3 in DNA: TGTGCCAGTAGGACGGGGGACTCCTACGAGCAGTACTTC. This sequence encodes CASRTGDSYEQYF.

The rearrangement links TRBV5-4 to TRBJ2-3; 11 bases fit TRBD2. The V gene end was trimmed by 3 bases and the J gene end by 3 bases; junction bases not matched to a gene: 3. This CDR3 is built from 15 residues. Germline CDR1 SGHNT, CDR2 YYREEE (reference sequence). CDR3 coding DNA: TGTGCCAGCAGCTCCGGGACTAGCGGTACAGATACGCAGTATTTT. This gives the protein CASSSGTSGTDTQYF.

This rearrangement joins TRBV11-1 to TRBJ2-5; 15 nucleotides match TRBD2. The DNA end lines up better with TRBJ2-7; the J call may be wrong. The CDR3 length is 16 residues. Per the germline V gene, CDR1 is SGHAT and CDR2 is FQDESV (reference sequence). CDR3 protein: CASEAGLAGGSYEQYF. CDR3 nucleotides: TGTGCCAGCGAGGCGGGACTAGCGGGAGGTTCCTACGAGCAGTACTTC.

The chain employs TRBV11-2 and TRBJ1-3; unclear D gene. Per the germline V gene, CDR1 is SGHAT and CDR2 is FQNNGV. Deletions cut 1 base from V and 2 bases from J, with 12 bases between. The length of the CDR3 is 16 residues. DNA of the CDR3: TGTGCCAGCAGCTTAGTGCGGGGTCGTACTGGAAACACCATATATTTT. Protein sequence: CASSLVRGRTGNTIYF.

CDR3 in amino acids: CASRGQAFGTQYF. DNA of the CDR3: TGTGCCAGCAGGGGACAGGCTTTCGGGACCCAGTACTTC. This sequence joins TRBV27 and TRBJ2-5; 8 bases are a match to TRBD1. V gave up 6 bases and J gave up 7 bases; unmatched junction bases: 7. This CDR3 has 13 amino acids. Germline V gene lookup returns CDR1 MNHEY and CDR2 SMNVEV (reference sequence).